These 22 T cell receptor beta chains came from one sample sequenced in a study of cytomegalovirus exposure and HLA in healthy donors. The assay was immunoSEQ multiplex PCR, and TCRdb's table has in-frame clones only and misses some. The data contain under 350,000 clones, 80% to 90% of them singletons. Source material: PBMCs. These receptors all stem from a woman under 30 in good health and CMV-seronegative.

This clone was detected once. This chain uses TRBV5-6 with TRBJ1-2; D might be TRBD1 (6 bases). Looked up from germline, CDR1 is SGHDT and CDR2 is YYEEEE. CDR3 length: 15 residues. V was pared by 6 bases and J by 2 bases, with 17 bases between. This chain's CDR3 is CASTAVGRGNYGYTF. CDR3 bases: TGTGCCAGCACAGCGGTGGGCAGGGGCAACTATGGCTACACCTTC.

The rearrangement joins TRBV5-1 to TRBJ1-2, with D tentatively TRBD1 (6 bases). V lost 4 bases to trimming and J lost 3 bases, with 25 bases between them. There are 18 residues in the CDR3. CDR1 and CDR2 (germline): SGHRS, YFSETQ. This CDR3 reads CASSPNSQGSVSYYGYTF. The CDR3 DNA reads as TGCGCCAGCAGCCCCAACTCACAGGGATCGGTTTCCTACTATGGCTACACCTTC.

The chain couples TRBV19 to TRBJ2-3; D might be TRBD2 (6 bases). The CDR3 is 15 residues long. V was cut by 5 bases and J by 6 bases, with 18 bases left in between. Germline V gene lookup returns CDR1 LNHDA and CDR2 SQIVND (reference sequence). CDR3 amino acids: CASSGTGEKGDTQYF. The CDR3 DNA is TGTGCCAGTAGTGGAACGGGAGAGAAGGGGGATACGCAGTATTTT.

This chain uses TRBV5-1 with TRBJ2-2, with 8 bases that match TRBD2. J was trimmed by 4 bases and V by 1 base; bases with no gene match: 9. This CDR3 comprises 17 residues. Germline-derived CDR1 and CDR2 are SGHRS and YFSETQ. Here the CDR3 reads CASSLSGSPRGTGELFF. CDR3 bases: TGCGCCAGCAGCTTGAGCGGGAGCCCAAGGGGCACCGGGGAGCTGTTTTTT. Full variable domain (remainder filled in from reference TRBV5-1 and TRBJ2-2): KAGVTQTPRYLIKTRGQQVTLSCSPISGHRSVSWYQQTPGQGLQFLFEYFSETQRNKGNFPGRFSGRQFSNSRSEMNVSTLELGDSALYLCASSLSGSPRGTGELFFGEGSRLTVL.

The V and J genes are TRBV7-2 and TRBJ1-6, with no clear D. CDR3 length equals 14 residues. The ends were cut back, 2 bases at V and 7 bases at J, with 9 bases in the middle. In germline, CDR1 is SGHTA, CDR2 FQGNSA. CDR3 in amino acids: CASSLIPRNSPLHF. CDR3 coding DNA: TGTGCCAGCAGCTTAATTCCGAGGAATTCACCCCTCCACTTT.

A single count supports this clone. One junction end disagrees with the germline gene, perhaps due to a read error. The chain is built from TRBV14 and TRBJ2-7, with 9 bases lining up with TRBD1. Germline V gives CDR1 SGHDN, CDR2 FVKESK. This CDR3 spans 14 amino acids. CDR3 loop: CASSRSGQGYGQYF. CDR3 in DNA: TGTGCCAGCAGCCGCTCGGGACAGGGCTACGGGCAGTACTTC.

J is TRBJ1-6 and V is TRBV2; D is unclear. V was pared by 0 bases and J by 7 bases, with 13 bases between. Germline values: CDR1 SNHLY, CDR2 FYNNEI. The CDR3 contains 16 residues. Here the CDR3 DNA reads TGTGCCAGCAGTGAAGCGCCGGGTTTTGGCAATTCACCCCTCCACTTT. Its translation: CASSEAPGFGNSPLHF.

The chain couples TRBV5-4 to TRBJ1-1; weak D call: TRBD1 (5 bases). The ends were cut back, 0 bases at V and 5 bases at J, with 14 bases in the middle. Germline V lookup: CDR1 SGHNT, CDR2 YYREEE (reference sequence). This CDR3 has 15 residues. This CDR3 reads CASSLGGAGPTEAFF. DNA for the CDR3: TGTGCCAGCAGCTTGGGCGGGGCAGGGCCGACTGAAGCTTTCTTT. Supplemented by reference TRBV5-4 and TRBJ1-1, the full variable domain reads ETGVTQSPTHLIKTRGQQVTLRCSSQSGHNTVSWYQQALGQGPQFIFQYYREEENGRGNFPPRFSGLQFPNYSSELNVNALELDDSALYLCASSLGGAGPTEAFFGQGTRLTVV.

The chain uses TRBV27 and TRBJ1-1; 8 nucleotides agree with TRBD1. Germline CDR1 is MNHEY and CDR2 is SMNVEV (reference sequence). V shed 3 bases and J 5 bases; nucleotides not matched to a gene: 5. This CDR3 has 14 residues. CDR3 coding DNA: TGTGCCAGCAGTTTCACAGGGGGGAAGACTGAAGCTTTCTTT. Translating gives CASSFTGGKTEAFF.

This chain uses TRBV6-5 with TRBJ2-7, with unresolved D. Trimming removed 0 bases from V and 3 bases from J, with 6 bases in between. CDR1 and CDR2 (germline): MNHEY, SVGAGI. This CDR3 is 13 amino acids long. The CDR3 DNA is TGTGCCAGCAGTTACTCTCCCCGCTACGAGCAGTACTTC. It codes for CASSYSPRYEQYF.

This chain links TRBV7-8 with TRBJ2-5; D possibly corresponds to TRBD2 (6 bases). The germline gives CDR1 SGHVS, CDR2 FQNEAQ. The CDR3 spans 13 residues. V dropped 5 bases and J dropped 5 bases, with 12 bases sitting between them. The CDR3 DNA reads as TGTGCCAGCAGCCTAGGGACTTCGGAGACCCAGTACTTC. The encoded protein is CASSLGTSETQYF.

The chain combines TRBV5-4 with TRBJ1-6; D is undetermined. Germline CDR1 SGHNT, CDR2 YYREEE (reference sequence). V lost 0 bases and J lost 6, with 10 bases in between. The CDR3 is 15 amino acids. The CDR3 spells CASSLEATINSPLHF. DNA for the CDR3: TGTGCCAGCAGCTTGGAGGCGACAATTAATTCACCCCTCCACTTT.

The chain uses TRBV27 and TRBJ1-2; 8 bases are a match to TRBD1. This CDR3 contains 14 residues. V dropped 4 bases and J dropped 8; count of bases not matched to a gene: 9. The germline V gene has CDR1 MNHEY and CDR2 SMNVEV (reference sequence). The CDR3 region is CASSSTGVVRGYTF. In DNA, the CDR3 is TGTGCCAGCAGTTCGACAGGGGTTGTACGAGGCTACACCTTC.

The chain employs TRBV25-1 and TRBJ1-1; D gene unclear. Trimming cost V 1 base and J 0 bases, with 9 bases left between them. The CDR3 sequence is 15 residues long. Looked up from germline, CDR1 is MGHDK and CDR2 is SYGVNS. In DNA form, the CDR3 reads TGTGCCAGCAGTGAATGGAGGGAATTGAACACTGAAGCTTTCTTT. Amino acid sequence: CASSEWRELNTEAFF.

The chain uses TRBV30 and TRBJ2-5; 10 bases map to TRBD2. Germline V lookup: CDR1 GTSNPN, CDR2 SVGIG (reference sequence). The CDR3 spans 17 residues. The ends lost 2 bases at V and 4 bases at J; junction bases unmatched: 13. The CDR3: CAWSLKREGQVRETQYF. CDR3 nucleotides: TGTGCCTGGAGTTTGAAGCGGGAGGGCCAGGTACGAGAGACCCAGTACTTC.

A few counts support this clone. The chain employs TRBV7-8 and TRBJ1-2; D may be TRBD1 (6 bases). The CDR3 extends over 15 amino acids. V lost 0 bases, J lost 3 bases, and 11 bases lay in between. Germline assignment: CDR1 SGHVS and CDR2 FQNEAQ. This CDR3 is CASSLARGADYGYTF. CDR3 nucleotide sequence: TGTGCCAGCAGCTTAGCCCGGGGGGCGGACTATGGCTACACCTTC.

The sample holds one count of this clone. The J gene is TRBJ2-1, the V gene TRBV5-4, with D maybe TRBD2 (6 bases). Trimming left V 3 bases short and J 7 bases short, with 17 bases between. Germline CDR1 and CDR2: SGHNT and YYREEE (reference sequence). There are 15 residues in the CDR3. CDR3 sequence (DNA): TGTGCCAGCAGCTCGGGGACTGGCGGGGAGAATGAGCAGTTCTTC. Its protein product is CASSSGTGGENEQFF.

The chain links TRBV10-3 to TRBJ1-5; 9 bases are a match to TRBD1. This CDR3 region has 15 residues. Trimming at V came to 6 bases and at J to 4 bases, leaving 7 bases not matched to a gene. Germline V gene lookup returns CDR1 ENHRY and CDR2 SYGVKD. The CDR3 protein is CAISAGTGPNQPQHF. CDR3 sequence (DNA): TGTGCCATCAGCGCCGGGACAGGGCCAAATCAGCCCCAGCATTTT.

This clone occurred once. The CDR3 is CASRQGADHEQYF. CDR3 bases: TGTGCCAGCAGACAGGGGGCCGATCACGAGCAGTACTTC. The V and J genes are TRBV7-9 and TRBJ2-7; 9 nucleotides align to TRBD1. Trimming took 6 bases from V and 5 from J; bases not matched to a gene: 5. The CDR3 loop spans 13 amino acids. Per the germline V gene, CDR1 is SEHNR and CDR2 is FQNEAQ (reference sequence).

The V gene is TRBV5-6, the J gene TRBJ2-7; 7 bases agree with TRBD1. Germline trimming cut 4 bases from V and 3 bases from J; bases unmatched to any gene: 10. This CDR3 region has 15 residues. The germline V gene has CDR1 SGHDT and CDR2 YYEEEE. The CDR3 DNA is TGTGCCAGCAGCCGGACGGGACAGAGCTACTACGAGCAGTACTTC. Encoded protein: CASSRTGQSYYEQYF. The full variable domain, in which reference TRBV5-6 and TRBJ2-7 provide the parts outside the CDR3, is DAGVTQSPTHLIKTRGQQVTLRCSPKSGHDTVSWYQQALGQGPQFIFQYYEEEERQRGNFPDRFSGHQFPNYSSELNVNALLLGDSALYLCASSRTGQSYYEQYFGPGTRLTVT.

This clone occurred once. CDR3 in DNA: TGTGCCAGCAGCTCGGGACTAGAATCCTACGAGCAGTACTTC. Its translation is CASSSGLESYEQYF. V gene TRBV11-2 combines with J gene TRBJ2-7; 8 bases align to TRBD2. V was clipped by 4 bases and J by 1 base; unmatched bases: 3. The CDR3 is made up of 14 amino acids. CDR1 and CDR2 from the germline V gene are SGHAT and FQNNGV.

The chain joins TRBV7-9 to TRBJ2-7; TRBD2 might be the D (5 bases). There are 15 residues in the CDR3. V was shortened by 3 bases and J by 0 bases, with 12 bases between the two germline ends. Germline V lookup: CDR1 SEHNR, CDR2 FQNEAQ (reference sequence). CDR3 in amino acids: CASSLVGSSSYEQYF. The CDR3 DNA reads as TGTGCCAGCAGCTTGGTTGGGAGCAGCTCCTACGAGCAGTACTTC.